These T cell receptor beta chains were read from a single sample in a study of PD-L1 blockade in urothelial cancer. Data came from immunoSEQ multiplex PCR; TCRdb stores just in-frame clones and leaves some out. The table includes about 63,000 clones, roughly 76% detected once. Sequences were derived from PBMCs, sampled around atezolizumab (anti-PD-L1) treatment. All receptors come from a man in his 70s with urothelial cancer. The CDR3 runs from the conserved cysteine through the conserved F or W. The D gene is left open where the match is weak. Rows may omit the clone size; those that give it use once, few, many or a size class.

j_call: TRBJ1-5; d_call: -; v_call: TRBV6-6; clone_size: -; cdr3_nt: TGTGCCAGCAGTTACTCGGGTGACAGTGGTTATCAGCCCCAGCATTTT; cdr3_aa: CASSYSGDSGYQPQHF
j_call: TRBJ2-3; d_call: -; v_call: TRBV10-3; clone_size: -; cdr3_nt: TGTGCCTCGGGGACTCTCACTAGCACAGATACGCAGTATTTT; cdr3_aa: CASGTLTSTDTQYF
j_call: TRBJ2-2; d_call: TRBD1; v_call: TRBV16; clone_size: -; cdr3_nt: TGTGCCAGCAGCCCGGTCGGGACAGGGGCCGGCGGGGAGCTGTTTTTT; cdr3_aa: CASSPVGTGAGGELFF
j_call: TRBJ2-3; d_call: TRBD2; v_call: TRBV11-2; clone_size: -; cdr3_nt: TGTGCCAGCAGCTCCATGCGCGGGGGGAATACGCAGTATTTT; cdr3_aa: CASSSMRGGNTQYF
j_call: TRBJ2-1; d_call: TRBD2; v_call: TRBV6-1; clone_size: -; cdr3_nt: TGTGCCAGCAGTGGGGGGACTAGCGGGGGTCATGAGCAGTTCTTC; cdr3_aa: CASSGGTSGGHEQFF
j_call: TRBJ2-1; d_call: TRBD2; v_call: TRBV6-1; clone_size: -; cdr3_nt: TGTGCCAGCAGCCCCTTTGCGGGAGCCGGCAATGAGCAGTTCTTC; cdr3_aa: CASSPFAGAGNEQFF
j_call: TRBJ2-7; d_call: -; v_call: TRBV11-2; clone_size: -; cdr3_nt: TGTGCCAGCAGCTCAGGGGTTTACGAGCAGTACTTC; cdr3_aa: CASSSGVYEQYF
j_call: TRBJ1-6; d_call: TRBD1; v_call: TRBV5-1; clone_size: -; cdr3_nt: TGTGCCAGCAGCCCCGCGGCTAACAGGGGTAATTCACCCCTCCACTTT; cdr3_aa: CASSPAANRGNSPLHF
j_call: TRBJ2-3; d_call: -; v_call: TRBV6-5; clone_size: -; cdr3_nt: TGTGCCAGCAGTTGGGGGGGCGACACAGATACGCAGTATTTT; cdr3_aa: CASSWGGDTDTQYF
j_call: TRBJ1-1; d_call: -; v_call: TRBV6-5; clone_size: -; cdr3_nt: TGTGCCAGCAGTTTCCGGCCCGGGACTAGCACTGAAGCTTTCTTT; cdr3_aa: CASSFRPGTSTEAFF
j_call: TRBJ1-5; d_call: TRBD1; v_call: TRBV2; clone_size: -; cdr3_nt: TGTGCCAGCAGGGGGACAGGGTATAGCAATCAGCCCCAGCATTTT; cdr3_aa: CASRGTGYSNQPQHF
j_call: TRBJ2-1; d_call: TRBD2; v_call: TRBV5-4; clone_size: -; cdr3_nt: TGTGCCAGCAGCTTGGCTCTAGCGGGAGCCTACAATGAGCAGTTCTTC; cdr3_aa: CASSLALAGAYNEQFF
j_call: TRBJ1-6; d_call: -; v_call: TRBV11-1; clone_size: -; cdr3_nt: TGTGCCAGCAGCGCAGACAGGTCAAGCTCCTATAATTCACCCCTCCACTTT; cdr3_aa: CASSADRSSSYNSPLHF
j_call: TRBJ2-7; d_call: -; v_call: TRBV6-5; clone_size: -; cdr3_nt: TGTGCCAGCAGCTACGGGCCCGGACTAGAGCAGTACTTC; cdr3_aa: CASSYGPGLEQYF
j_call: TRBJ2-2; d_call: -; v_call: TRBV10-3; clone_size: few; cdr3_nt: TGTGCCATCAGTGAGGGAGGGGGCGAGACCGGGGAGCTGTTTTTT; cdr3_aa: CAISEGGGETGELFF
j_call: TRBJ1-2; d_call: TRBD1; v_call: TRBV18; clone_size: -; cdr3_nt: TGTGCCAGCTCACTACCTGGGGACAGGGGGCGAGGCTACACCTTC; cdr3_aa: CASSLPGDRGRGYTF
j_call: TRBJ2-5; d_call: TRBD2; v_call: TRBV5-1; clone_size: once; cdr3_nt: TGCGCCAGCACTCGGACTAGCGGTCAAGAGACCCAGTACTTC; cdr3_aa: CASTRTSGQETQYF
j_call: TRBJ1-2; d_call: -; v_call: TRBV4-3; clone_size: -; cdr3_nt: TGCGCCAGCAGCCAAGCGGTCCTTACTAACTATGGCTACACCTTC; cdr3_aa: CASSQAVLTNYGYTF
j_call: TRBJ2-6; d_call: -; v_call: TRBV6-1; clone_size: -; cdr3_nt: TGTGCCAGCAGAGAGTCTGGGGCCAACGTCCTGACTTTC; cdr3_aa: CASRESGANVLTF
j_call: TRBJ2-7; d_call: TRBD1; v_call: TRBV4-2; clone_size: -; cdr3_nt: TGTGCCAGCAGCCCGGACAGGGGTGCCTACGAGCAGTACTTC; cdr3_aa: CASSPDRGAYEQYF
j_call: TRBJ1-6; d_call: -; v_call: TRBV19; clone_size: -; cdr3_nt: TGTGCCAGTAGTATGCCAGAAGCGGGGTCACCCCTCCACTTT; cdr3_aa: CASSMPEAGSPLHF
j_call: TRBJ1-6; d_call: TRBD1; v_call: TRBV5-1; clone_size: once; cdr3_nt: TGCGCCAGCAGGACAGGGGACGGTTCACCCCTCCACTTT; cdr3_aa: CASRTGDGSPLHF
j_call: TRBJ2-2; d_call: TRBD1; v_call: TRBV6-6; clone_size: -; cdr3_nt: TGTGCCAGCAGTTACAGGACAGGGACAGCCGGGGAGCTGTTTTTT; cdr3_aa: CASSYRTGTAGELFF
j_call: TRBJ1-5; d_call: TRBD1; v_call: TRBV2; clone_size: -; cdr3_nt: TGTGCCAGCAGTGAGGGACAGGGGAATCAGCCCCAGCATTTT; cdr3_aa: CASSEGQGNQPQHF
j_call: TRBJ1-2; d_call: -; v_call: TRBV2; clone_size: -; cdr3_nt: TGTGCCAGCAGTACAGGGTCGTCCTATGGCTACACCTTC; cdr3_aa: CASSTGSSYGYTF
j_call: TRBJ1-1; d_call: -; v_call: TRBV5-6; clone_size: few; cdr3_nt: TGTGCCAGCAGCTTTAGGGGCACTGAAGCTTTCTTT; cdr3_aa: CASSFRGTEAFF
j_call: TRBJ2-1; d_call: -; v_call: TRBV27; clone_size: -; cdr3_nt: TGTGCCAGCAGTATCCAATCCCGGACATCCGGCCGGAGAGGCAATGAGCAGTTCTTC; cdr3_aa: CASSIQSRTSGRRGNEQFF
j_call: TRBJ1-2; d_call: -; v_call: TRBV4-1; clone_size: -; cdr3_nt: TGCGCCAGCAGCCAAGATTATCAGACAGATCATTATGGCTACACCTTC; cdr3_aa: CASSQDYQTDHYGYTF
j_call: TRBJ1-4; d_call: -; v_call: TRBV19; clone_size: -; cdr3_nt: TGTGCCAGTAGTATTTGGGGGCTTGAAAAACTGTTTTTT; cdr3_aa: CASSIWGLEKLFF
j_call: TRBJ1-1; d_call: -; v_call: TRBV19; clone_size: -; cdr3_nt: TGTGCCAGTACTGTGACAGGATTGAACACTGAAGCTTTCTTT; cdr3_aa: CASTVTGLNTEAFF
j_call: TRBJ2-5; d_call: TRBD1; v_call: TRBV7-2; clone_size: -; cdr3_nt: TGTGCCAGCAGCTTACTAGACAGGGCCAACCAAGAGACCCAGTACTTC; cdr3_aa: CASSLLDRANQETQYF
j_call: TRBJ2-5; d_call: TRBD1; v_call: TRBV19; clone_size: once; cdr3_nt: TGTGCCAGTAGTCGTAACCGGGACAGGGATGGGGAGACCCAGTACTTC; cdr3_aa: CASSRNRDRDGETQYF
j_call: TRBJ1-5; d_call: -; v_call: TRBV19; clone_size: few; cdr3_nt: TGTGCCAGTAGTATTTTCCTATACGGCAATCAGCCCCAGCATTTT; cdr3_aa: CASSIFLYGNQPQHF
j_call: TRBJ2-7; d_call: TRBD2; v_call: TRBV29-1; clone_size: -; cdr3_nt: TGCAGCGTTGAACGACTAGCGGGAGGTTGCCTGGACGAGCAGTACTTC; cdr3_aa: CSVERLAGGCLDEQYF
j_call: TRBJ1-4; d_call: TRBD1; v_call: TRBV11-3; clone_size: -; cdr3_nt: TGTGCCAGCAGCTCGACAGGGTCGACTAATGAAAAACTGTTTTTT; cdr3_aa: CASSSTGSTNEKLFF
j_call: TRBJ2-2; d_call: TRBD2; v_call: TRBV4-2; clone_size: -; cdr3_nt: TGTGCCAGCAGCCAAGACCGGGGGGGGTGGAACGGGGAGCTGTTTTTT; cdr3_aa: CASSQDRGGWNGELFF
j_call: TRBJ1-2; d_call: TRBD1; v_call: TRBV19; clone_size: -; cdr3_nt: TGTGCCACCTTAGGGGCGCCGGGACAGGGGACCTATGGCTACACCTTC; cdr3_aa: CATLGAPGQGTYGYTF
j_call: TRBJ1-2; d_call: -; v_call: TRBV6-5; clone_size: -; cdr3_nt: TGTGCCAGCATATCTACGGGGAACTATGGCTACACCTTC; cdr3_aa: CASISTGNYGYTF
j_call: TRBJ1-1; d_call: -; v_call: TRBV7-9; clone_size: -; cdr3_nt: TGTGCCAGCCGCCCGGGGAGCCCGAACACTGAAGCTTTCTTT; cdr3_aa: CASRPGSPNTEAFF
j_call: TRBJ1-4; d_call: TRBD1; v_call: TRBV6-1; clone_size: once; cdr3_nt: TGTGCCAGCAGTGCCCGGACAGGGGGGAGGACTAATGAAAAACTGTTTTTT; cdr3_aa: CASSARTGGRTNEKLFF
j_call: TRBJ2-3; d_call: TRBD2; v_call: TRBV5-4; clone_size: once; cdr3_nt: TGTGCCAGCAGCCCTACTCCGGGACTAGCGGGGGTTTACACAGATACGCAGTATTTT; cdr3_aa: CASSPTPGLAGVYTDTQYF
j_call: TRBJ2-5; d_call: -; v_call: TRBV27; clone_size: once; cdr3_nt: TGTGCCAGCAGTTTATCGCCAGGGGTATCGGAGACCCAGTACTTC; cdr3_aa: CASSLSPGVSETQYF
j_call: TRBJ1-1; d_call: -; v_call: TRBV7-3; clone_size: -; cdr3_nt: TGTGCCAGCAGCGAGACACCAAACACTGAAGCTTTCTTT; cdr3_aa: CASSETPNTEAFF
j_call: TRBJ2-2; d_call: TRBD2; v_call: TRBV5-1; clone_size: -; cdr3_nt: TGCGCCAGCAACCCCGGGCTAGCGGGATGGGCCGGGGAGCTGTTTTTT; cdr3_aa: CASNPGLAGWAGELFF
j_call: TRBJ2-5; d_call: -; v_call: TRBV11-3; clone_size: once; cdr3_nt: TGTGCCAGCAGCTCAGGGTCAGGAGAAGAAGAGACCCAGTACTTC; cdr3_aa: CASSSGSGEEETQYF
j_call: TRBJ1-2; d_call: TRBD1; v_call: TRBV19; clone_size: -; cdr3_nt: TGTGCCAGTAGCCGGGACAGGGGGGACTATGGCTACACCTTC; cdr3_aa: CASSRDRGDYGYTF
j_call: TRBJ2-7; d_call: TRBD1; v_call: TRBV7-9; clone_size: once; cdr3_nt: TGTGCCAGCAGCTCGGCAGGGGGCAGGAACGAGCAGTACTTC; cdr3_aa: CASSSAGGRNEQYF
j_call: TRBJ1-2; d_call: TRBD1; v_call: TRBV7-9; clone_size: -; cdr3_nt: TGTGCCAGCAGCTCGACGACAGGGTTATATGGCTACACCTTC; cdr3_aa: CASSSTTGLYGYTF
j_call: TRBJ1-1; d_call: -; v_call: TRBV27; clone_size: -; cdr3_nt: TGTGCCAGCAGTCTCTCTCCGGGACTTGGCACTGAAGCTTTCTTT; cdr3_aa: CASSLSPGLGTEAFF
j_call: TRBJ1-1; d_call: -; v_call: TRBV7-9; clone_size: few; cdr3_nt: TGTGCCAGCACACGTGAGGGCGAGAACACTGAAGCTTTCTTT; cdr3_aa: CASTREGENTEAFF
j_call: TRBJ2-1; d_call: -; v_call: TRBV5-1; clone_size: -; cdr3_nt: TGCGCCAGCAGCCCCCGGGGTACGGATGAGCAGTTCTTC; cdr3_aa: CASSPRGTDEQFF
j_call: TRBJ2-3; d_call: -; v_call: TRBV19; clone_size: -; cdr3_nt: TGTGCCAGTCAAGAGGAGGGCACAGATACGCAGTATTTT; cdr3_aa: CASQEEGTDTQYF
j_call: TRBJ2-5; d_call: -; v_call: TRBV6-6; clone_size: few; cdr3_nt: TGTGCCAGCAGGGAACTAAATGGAGAGACCCAGTACTTC; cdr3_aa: CASRELNGETQYF
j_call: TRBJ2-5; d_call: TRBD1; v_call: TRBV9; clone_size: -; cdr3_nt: TGTGCCAGCAGCGTAGTGGGACAGGGTGGGGAGACCCAGTACTTC; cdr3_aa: CASSVVGQGGETQYF
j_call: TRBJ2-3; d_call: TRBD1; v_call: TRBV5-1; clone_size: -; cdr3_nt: TGCGCCAGCAGCCCAGGACAGGGTACAGATACGCAGTATTTT; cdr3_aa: CASSPGQGTDTQYF
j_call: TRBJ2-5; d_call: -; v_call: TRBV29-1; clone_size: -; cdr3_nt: TGCAGCGCCCTGGGCTACCAAGAGACCCAGTACTTC; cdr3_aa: CSALGYQETQYF
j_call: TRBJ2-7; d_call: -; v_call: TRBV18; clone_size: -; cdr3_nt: TGTGCCAGCTCACATGACATGGCTTCCTACGAGCAGTACTTC; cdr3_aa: CASSHDMASYEQYF